The rows below give T cell receptor beta chains drawn from one sample of a study of human versus mouse CDR3 diversity and MHC coevolution. The assay was immunoSEQ multiplex PCR, and TCRdb's table has in-frame clones only and misses some. The repertoire includes tens of thousands of clones, around 94% of them detected once, and about 19% sits in the top ten. The sequenced material came from naive CD4+ T cells from blood. The receptors were gathered from a person aged 55 to 75 in good health. Both conserved end residues are part of each CDR3. Each record gives: clone size, J gene, V gene, D gene, CDR3 DNA, CDR3 protein. D genes are given only for firm matches. Only part of the rows carry a size: once, few, many, or a class if the clone is expanded.

size: NA; J: TRBJ2-1; V: TRBV9; D: TRBD2; DNA: TGTGCCAGCAGCGTAGCTCGCGGTAGCGGGGTGCAGTTCTTC; CDR3: CASSVARGSGVQFF
size: NA; J: TRBJ2-5; V: TRBV5-1; D: TRBD2; DNA: TGCGCCAGCAGCCAAACTGCGGTAGCGGGACAAGAGACCCAGTACTTC; CDR3: CASSQTAVAGQETQYF
size: NA; J: TRBJ2-1; V: TRBV11-3; D: TRBD1; DNA: TGTGCCAGCAGCCCCCGGACAGGGAAGGATGAGCAGTTCTTC; CDR3: CASSPRTGKDEQFF
size: NA; J: TRBJ2-5; V: TRBV5-4; D: NA; DNA: TGTGCCGGGGGAGGGGGCCAAGAGACCCAGTACTTC; CDR3: CAGGGGQETQYF
size: NA; J: TRBJ1-1; V: TRBV7-3; D: NA; DNA: TGTGCCAGCAGCTTAATGGGACAGAACACTGAAGCTTTCTTT; CDR3: CASSLMGQNTEAFF
size: NA; J: TRBJ2-2; V: TRBV5-1; D: NA; DNA: TGCGCCAGCGGGAGCGGGCCGAACACCGGGGAGCTGTTTTTT; CDR3: CASGSGPNTGELFF
size: once; J: TRBJ2-2; V: TRBV9; D: NA; DNA: TGTGCCAGCACACCTCTGAGCGAGAACACCGGGGAGCTGTTTTTT; CDR3: CASTPLSENTGELFF
size: once; J: TRBJ1-1; V: TRBV5-4; D: TRBD1; DNA: TGTGCCAGCAGCTTGGGCTCCCGGACAGGGGACACTGAAGCTTTCTTT; CDR3: CASSLGSRTGDTEAFF
size: NA; J: TRBJ1-1; V: TRBV6-5; D: NA; DNA: TGTGCCAGCAGCAGGGACACCAAAACTGTGGCTTTCTTT; CDR3: CASSRDTKTVAFF
size: NA; J: TRBJ2-3; V: TRBV7-2; D: TRBD2; DNA: TGTGCCAGCAGCCCGGCTGGACTAGCGGGAGCCGCCCGGGCGTATTTT; CDR3: CASSPAGLAGAARAYF
size: NA; J: TRBJ1-4; V: TRBV15; D: NA; DNA: TGTGCCACCAGCAGAGATCAGGGTGAGGACGAAAAACTGTTTTTT; CDR3: CATSRDQGEDEKLFF
size: NA; J: TRBJ1-2; V: TRBV5-1; D: NA; DNA: TGCGCCAGCAGCTTGGAAGGGACTATATATGGCTACACCTTC; CDR3: CASSLEGTIYGYTF
size: NA; J: TRBJ2-1; V: TRBV7-6; D: TRBD2; DNA: TGTGCCAGCAGCTTAGCCGTAAGGGCCGGCGGGAGGCCCTCCTACAATGAGCAGTTCTTC; CDR3: CASSLAVRAGGRPSYNEQFF
size: NA; J: TRBJ1-2; V: TRBV6-4; D: TRBD1; DNA: TGTGCCAGCAGACCGGACAGGGGGTTCTATGGCTACACCTTC; CDR3: CASRPDRGFYGYTF
size: NA; J: TRBJ2-7; V: TRBV7-9; D: TRBD1; DNA: TGTGCCAGCAGCACGGACAGGGTCTACGAGCAGTACTTC; CDR3: CASSTDRVYEQYF
size: NA; J: TRBJ2-2; V: TRBV18; D: TRBD2; DNA: TGTGCCAGCTCACCCATGCGGGAGACCGGGGAGCTGTTTTTT; CDR3: CASSPMRETGELFF
size: NA; J: TRBJ2-3; V: TRBV29-1; D: NA; DNA: TGCAGCGTTGAAGGACGGCGGGGCACAGATACGCAGTATTTT; CDR3: CSVEGRRGTDTQYF
size: NA; J: TRBJ2-1; V: TRBV11-2; D: TRBD1; DNA: TGTGCCAGCAGCTTTATGGGAACAGGGGGCGATGAGCAGTTCTTC; CDR3: CASSFMGTGGDEQFF
size: NA; J: TRBJ1-4; V: TRBV6-5; D: NA; DNA: TGTGCCAGCAGTCGGGGGGCCGTCGCTAATGAAAAACTGTTTTTT; CDR3: CASSRGAVANEKLFF
size: NA; J: TRBJ1-2; V: TRBV6-5; D: NA; DNA: TGTGCCAGCAGCCCGAGGTCAGGGGCCGGCTACACCTTC; CDR3: CASSPRSGAGYTF
size: NA; J: TRBJ2-1; V: TRBV10-3; D: NA; DNA: TGTGCCATCAGCAGATTTACCGCGGAAAACAATGAGCAGTTCTTC; CDR3: CAISRFTAENNEQFF
size: NA; J: TRBJ2-5; V: TRBV5-1; D: TRBD2; DNA: TGCGCCAGCAGCTTGGGACTAGCGGGACAAGAGACCCAGTACTTC; CDR3: CASSLGLAGQETQYF
size: NA; J: TRBJ1-3; V: TRBV7-2; D: NA; DNA: TGTGCCAGCAGCCGAGAGGGCACAGTTGCTGGAAACACCATATATTTT; CDR3: CASSREGTVAGNTIYF
size: NA; J: TRBJ2-4; V: TRBV6-6; D: TRBD2; DNA: TGTGCCAGCAGTTACTCAGGCGGGAGGGCCGAAAACATTCAGTACTTC; CDR3: CASSYSGGRAENIQYF
size: NA; J: TRBJ1-1; V: TRBV30; D: NA; DNA: TGTGCCTGGAGTCTACAGGGTCTGGGGAACACTGAAGCTTTCTTT; CDR3: CAWSLQGLGNTEAFF
size: NA; J: TRBJ2-2; V: TRBV25-1; D: NA; DNA: TGTGCCAGCAGTGAATCGTCCGTTAACACCGGGGAGCTGTTTTTT; CDR3: CASSESSVNTGELFF
size: NA; J: TRBJ1-1; V: TRBV27; D: NA; DNA: TGTGCCAGCAGTTTGAGACAGCGGAACACTGAAGCTTTCTTT; CDR3: CASSLRQRNTEAFF
size: NA; J: TRBJ1-1; V: TRBV9; D: TRBD1; DNA: TGTGCCAGCAGCACCGGGACAGGCCTAGAGGGTGAAGCTTTCTTT; CDR3: CASSTGTGLEGEAFF
size: NA; J: TRBJ2-7; V: TRBV29-1; D: TRBD1; DNA: TGCAGCGTTGACTTAGGGGGGCGGACAGGGGGCGTCGAGCAGTACTTC; CDR3: CSVDLGGRTGGVEQYF
size: NA; J: TRBJ1-1; V: TRBV5-1; D: NA; DNA: TGCGCCAGCAGCTCCCTCGGGGGTTCGGGGACTGAAGCTTTCTTT; CDR3: CASSSLGGSGTEAFF
size: NA; J: TRBJ2-5; V: TRBV5-6; D: TRBD2; DNA: TGTGCCAGCACCCGCCTTTCCGGGGAGGGACAAGAGACCCAGTACTTC; CDR3: CASTRLSGEGQETQYF
size: NA; J: TRBJ2-3; V: TRBV5-1; D: TRBD2; DNA: TGCGCCAGCAGCTTGAGTCTGGGGGAGGGAAATACGCAGTATTTT; CDR3: CASSLSLGEGNTQYF
size: NA; J: TRBJ2-3; V: TRBV2; D: NA; DNA: TGTGCCAGCAGTAATCGGCTAGCGATCACAGATACGCAGTATTTT; CDR3: CASSNRLAITDTQYF
size: NA; J: TRBJ1-4; V: TRBV5-6; D: TRBD1; DNA: TGTGCCAGCAGCTTGGGGACCACAGGGGGCTACGAAAAACTGTTTTTT; CDR3: CASSLGTTGGYEKLFF
size: NA; J: TRBJ2-1; V: TRBV12-5; D: TRBD2; DNA: TGTGCTAGTGGTGCCGGGACTAGCGGGATGGGTGAGCAGTTCTTC; CDR3: CASGAGTSGMGEQFF
size: NA; J: TRBJ2-5; V: TRBV11-3; D: NA; DNA: TGTGCCAGCAGCTTAGAGCCCTCGGGTCAGTACTTC; CDR3: CASSLEPSGQYF
size: NA; J: TRBJ2-3; V: TRBV7-3; D: NA; DNA: TGTGCCAGCAGCCCGCCCGGAGCAGATACGCAGTATTTT; CDR3: CASSPPGADTQYF
size: NA; J: TRBJ2-5; V: TRBV5-6; D: NA; DNA: TGTGCCAGCAGCTCATCGTGGGCTCGAGAGACCCAGTACTTC; CDR3: CASSSSWARETQYF
size: NA; J: TRBJ2-7; V: TRBV6-4; D: NA; DNA: TGTGCCAGCAGTGAAACGGGTAGTAAGGAGCAGTACTTC; CDR3: CASSETGSKEQYF
size: once; J: TRBJ2-3; V: TRBV9; D: TRBD2; DNA: TGTGCCAGCAGCGTCCTTAGCGGGAGTTTGACAGATACGCAGTATTTT; CDR3: CASSVLSGSLTDTQYF
size: NA; J: TRBJ2-1; V: TRBV5-1; D: TRBD2; DNA: TGCGCCAGCAGCCCAACTAGCGGGAGGGGGGACAATGAGCAGTTCTTC; CDR3: CASSPTSGRGDNEQFF
size: NA; J: TRBJ2-2; V: TRBV5-1; D: TRBD2; DNA: TGCGCCAGCAGCTTGGCGGGAGGGCCCGGCGGGGAGCTGTTTTTT; CDR3: CASSLAGGPGGELFF
size: NA; J: TRBJ1-5; V: TRBV30; D: TRBD1; DNA: TGTGCCTGGACCTCGACAGGGAATTATCAGCCCCAGCATTTT; CDR3: CAWTSTGNYQPQHF
size: NA; J: TRBJ1-4; V: TRBV19; D: TRBD1; DNA: TGTGCCAGTAGGGACAGGGGCCGCCCTGGTGAAAAACTGTTTTTT; CDR3: CASRDRGRPGEKLFF
size: once; J: TRBJ1-4; V: TRBV5-1; D: TRBD1; DNA: TGCGCCAGCAACACAGGGGCCACTAATGAAAAACTGTTTTTT; CDR3: CASNTGATNEKLFF
size: few; J: TRBJ1-5; V: TRBV6-6; D: NA; DNA: TGTGCCAGCAGCACCGGCCCGACAAATCAGCCCCAGCATTTT; CDR3: CASSTGPTNQPQHF
size: NA; J: TRBJ2-1; V: TRBV19; D: TRBD2; DNA: TGTGCCAGTAGTATAGTCTTAGCGGGAGGAGGGGACAATGAGCAGTTCTTC; CDR3: CASSIVLAGGGDNEQFF
size: NA; J: TRBJ2-7; V: TRBV5-1; D: NA; DNA: TGCGCCAGCAGCCAGGCAGGGACTTCCTACGAGCAGTACTTC; CDR3: CASSQAGTSYEQYF
size: NA; J: TRBJ1-1; V: TRBV29-1; D: NA; DNA: TGCAGCGTTCCCTGGGGGAGGAGGGACGCTGAAGCTTTCTTT; CDR3: CSVPWGRRDAEAFF
size: NA; J: TRBJ1-1; V: TRBV6-1; D: TRBD1; DNA: TGTGCCAGCAGGCTGACAGGGCCGAACACTGAAGCTTTCTTT; CDR3: CASRLTGPNTEAFF
size: NA; J: TRBJ1-3; V: TRBV6-5; D: NA; DNA: TGTGCCAGCAGCGAGCAGGGAATCGCTGGAAACACCATATATTTT; CDR3: CASSEQGIAGNTIYF
size: NA; J: TRBJ2-5; V: TRBV19; D: TRBD2; DNA: TGTGCCAGCAAACTAGCGGGAGCTCAAGAGACCCAGTACTTC; CDR3: CASKLAGAQETQYF
size: NA; J: TRBJ2-3; V: TRBV10-2; D: NA; DNA: TGCGCCAGCAGTACGCGGGCCGACTCCACAGATACGCAGTATTTT; CDR3: CASSTRADSTDTQYF
size: NA; J: TRBJ2-7; V: TRBV11-3; D: TRBD2; DNA: TGTGCCAGCAGCTTAGATTCGGGACTAGTCGCCTACGAGCAGTACTTC; CDR3: CASSLDSGLVAYEQYF
size: NA; J: TRBJ1-4; V: TRBV6-5; D: TRBD1; DNA: TGTGCCAGAGGCCACGGGACAGGTCAGGGTGAAAAACTGTTTTTT; CDR3: CARGHGTGQGEKLFF
size: NA; J: TRBJ2-3; V: TRBV5-1; D: TRBD2; DNA: TGCGCCAGCAGCTTGGAGGCGGGAGAATCCGATACGCAGTATTTT; CDR3: CASSLEAGESDTQYF
size: NA; J: TRBJ2-2; V: TRBV6-1; D: TRBD2; DNA: TGTGCCAGCAGGCTAGCGGGAGAACCCGGGGAGCTGTTTTTT; CDR3: CASRLAGEPGELFF